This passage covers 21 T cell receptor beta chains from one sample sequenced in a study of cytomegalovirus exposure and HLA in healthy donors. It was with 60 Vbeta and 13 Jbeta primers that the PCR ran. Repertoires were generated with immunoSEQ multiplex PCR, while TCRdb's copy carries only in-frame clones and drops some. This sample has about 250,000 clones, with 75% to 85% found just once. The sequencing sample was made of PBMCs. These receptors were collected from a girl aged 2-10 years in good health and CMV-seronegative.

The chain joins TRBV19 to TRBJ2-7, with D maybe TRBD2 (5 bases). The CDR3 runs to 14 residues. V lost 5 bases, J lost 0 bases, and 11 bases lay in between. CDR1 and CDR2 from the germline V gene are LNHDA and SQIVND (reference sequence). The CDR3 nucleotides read TGTGCCAGTAGTTGGGCGGGTAGCTCCTACGAGCAGTACTTC. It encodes CASSWAGSSYEQYF.

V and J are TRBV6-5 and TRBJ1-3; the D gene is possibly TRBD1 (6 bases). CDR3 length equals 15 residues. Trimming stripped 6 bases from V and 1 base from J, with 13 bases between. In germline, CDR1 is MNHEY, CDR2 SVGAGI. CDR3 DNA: TGTGCCAGCAGCAGGGGCATGGCGTCTGGAAACACCATATATTTT. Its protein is CASSRGMASGNTIYF.

CDR3: CASKTSGTGRVNEQFF. CDR3 nucleotide sequence: TGTGCCAGCAAAACCTCGGGGACAGGGCGCGTAAATGAGCAGTTCTTC. The chain couples TRBV19 to TRBJ2-1, with TRBD1 matching 9 bases. Losses at the gene ends were 9 bases for V and 7 bases for J; bases not matched to a gene: 16. The germline gives CDR1 LNHDA, CDR2 SQIVND (reference sequence). This CDR3 is 16 amino acids long.

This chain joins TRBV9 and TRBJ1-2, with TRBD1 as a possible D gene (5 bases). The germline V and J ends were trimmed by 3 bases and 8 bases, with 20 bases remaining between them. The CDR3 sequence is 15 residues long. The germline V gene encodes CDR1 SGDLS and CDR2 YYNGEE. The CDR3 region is CASSASGWASRGYTF. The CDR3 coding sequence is TGTGCCAGCAGCGCCTCAGGGTGGGCAAGTCGGGGCTACACCTTC. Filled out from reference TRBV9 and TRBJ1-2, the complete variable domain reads DSGVTQTPKHLITATGQRVTLRCSPRSGDLSVYWYQQSLDQGLQFLIQYYNGEERAKGNILERFSAQQFPDLHSELNLSSLELGDSALYFCASSASGWASRGYTFGSGTRLTVV.

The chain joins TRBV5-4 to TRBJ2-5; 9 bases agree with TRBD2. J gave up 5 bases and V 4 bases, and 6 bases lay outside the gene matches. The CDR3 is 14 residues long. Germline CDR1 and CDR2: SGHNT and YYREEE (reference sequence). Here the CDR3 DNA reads TGTGCCAGCAGCCCCGCTAGCGGGACTGAGACCCAGTACTTC. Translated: CASSPASGTETQYF.

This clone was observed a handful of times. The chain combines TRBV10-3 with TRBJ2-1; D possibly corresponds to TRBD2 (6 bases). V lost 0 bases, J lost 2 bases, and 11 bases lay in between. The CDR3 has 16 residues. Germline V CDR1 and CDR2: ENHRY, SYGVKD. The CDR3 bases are TGTGCCATCAGTGAGTCTTTAGCGGAGACCTACAATGAGCAGTTCTTC. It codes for CAISESLAETYNEQFF.

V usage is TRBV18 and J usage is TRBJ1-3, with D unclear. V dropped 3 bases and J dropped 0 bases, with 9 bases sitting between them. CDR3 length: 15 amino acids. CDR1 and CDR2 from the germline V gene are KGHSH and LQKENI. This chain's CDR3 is CASSPVENSGNTIYF. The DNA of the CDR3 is TGTGCCAGCTCACCGGTCGAGAACTCTGGAAACACCATATATTTT.

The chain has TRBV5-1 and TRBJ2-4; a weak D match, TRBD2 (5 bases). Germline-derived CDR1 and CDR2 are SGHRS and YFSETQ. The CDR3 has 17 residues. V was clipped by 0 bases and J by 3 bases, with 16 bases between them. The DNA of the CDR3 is TGCGCCAGCAGCTTGGCGAGGGTCCCGTGGGGCAAAAACATTCAGTACTTC. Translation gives CASSLARVPWGKNIQYF. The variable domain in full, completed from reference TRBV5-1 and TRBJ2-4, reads KAGVTQTPRYLIKTRGQQVTLSCSPISGHRSVSWYQQTPGQGLQFLFEYFSETQRNKGNFPGRFSGRQFSNSRSEMNVSTLELGDSALYLCASSLARVPWGKNIQYFGAGTRLSVL.

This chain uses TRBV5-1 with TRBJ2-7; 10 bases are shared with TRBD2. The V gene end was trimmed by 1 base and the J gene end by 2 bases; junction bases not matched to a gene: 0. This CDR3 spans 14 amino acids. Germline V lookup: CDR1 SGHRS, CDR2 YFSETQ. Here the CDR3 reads CASSLTSGAYEQYF. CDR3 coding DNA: TGCGCCAGCAGCTTGACTAGCGGGGCCTACGAGCAGTACTTC.

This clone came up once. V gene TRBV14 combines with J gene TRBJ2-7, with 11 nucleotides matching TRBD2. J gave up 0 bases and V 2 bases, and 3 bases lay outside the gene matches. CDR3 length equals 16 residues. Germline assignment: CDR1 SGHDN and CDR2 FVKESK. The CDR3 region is CASSQLAGGSSYEQYF. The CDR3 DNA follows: TGTGCCAGCAGCCAACTAGCGGGAGGATCCTCCTACGAGCAGTACTTC.

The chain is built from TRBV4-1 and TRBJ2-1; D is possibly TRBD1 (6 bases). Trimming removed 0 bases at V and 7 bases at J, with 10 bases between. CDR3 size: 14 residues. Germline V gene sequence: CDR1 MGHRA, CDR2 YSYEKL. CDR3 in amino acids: CASSQETGTNEQFF. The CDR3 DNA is TGCGCCAGCAGCCAAGAAACAGGGACGAATGAGCAGTTCTTC.

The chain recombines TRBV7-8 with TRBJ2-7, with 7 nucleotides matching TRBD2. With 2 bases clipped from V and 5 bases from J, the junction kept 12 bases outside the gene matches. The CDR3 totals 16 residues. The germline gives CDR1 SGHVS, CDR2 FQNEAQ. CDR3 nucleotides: TGTGCCAGCAGCTTAAGGGCCGGGAGGCCCAACAACGAGCAGTACTTC. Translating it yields CASSLRAGRPNNEQYF. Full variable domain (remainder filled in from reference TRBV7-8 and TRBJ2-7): GAGVSQSPRYKVAKRGQDVALRCDPISGHVSLFWYQQALGQGPEFLTYFQNEAQLDKSGLPSDRFFAERPEGSVSTLKIQRTQQEDSAVYLCASSLRAGRPNNEQYFGPGTRLTVT.

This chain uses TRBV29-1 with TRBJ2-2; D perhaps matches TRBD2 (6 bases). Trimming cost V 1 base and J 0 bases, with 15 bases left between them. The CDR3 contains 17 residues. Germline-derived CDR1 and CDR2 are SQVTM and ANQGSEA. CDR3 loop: CSVEGEVTSTNTGELFF. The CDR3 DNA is TGCAGCGTTGAAGGGGAGGTAACATCTACGAACACCGGGGAGCTGTTTTTT.

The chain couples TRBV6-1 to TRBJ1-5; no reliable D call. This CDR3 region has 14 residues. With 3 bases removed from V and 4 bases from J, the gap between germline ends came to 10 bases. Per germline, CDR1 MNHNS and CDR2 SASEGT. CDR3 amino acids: CASSDRYVNQPQHF. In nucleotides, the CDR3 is TGTGCCAGCAGTGACAGATATGTTAATCAGCCCCAGCATTTT.

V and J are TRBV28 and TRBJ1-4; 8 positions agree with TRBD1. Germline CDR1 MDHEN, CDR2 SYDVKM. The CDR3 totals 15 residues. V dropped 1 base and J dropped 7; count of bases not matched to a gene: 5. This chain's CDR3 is CASSLYTGGREKLFF. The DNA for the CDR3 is TGTGCCAGCAGTTTATACACAGGGGGTCGTGAAAAACTGTTTTTT.

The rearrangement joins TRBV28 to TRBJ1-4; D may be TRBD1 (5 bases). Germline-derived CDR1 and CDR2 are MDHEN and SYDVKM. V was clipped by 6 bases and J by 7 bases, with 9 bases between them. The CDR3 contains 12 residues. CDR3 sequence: CASRSGGEKLFF. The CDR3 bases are TGTGCCAGCAGATCGGGGGGTGAAAAACTGTTTTTT.

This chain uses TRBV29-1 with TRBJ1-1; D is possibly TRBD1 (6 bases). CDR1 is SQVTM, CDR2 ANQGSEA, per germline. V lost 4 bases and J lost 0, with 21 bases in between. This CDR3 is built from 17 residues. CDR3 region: CSVGVVRGRHMNTEAFF. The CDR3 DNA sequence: TGCAGCGTTGGGGTGGTCAGGGGCCGTCACATGAACACTGAAGCTTTCTTT.

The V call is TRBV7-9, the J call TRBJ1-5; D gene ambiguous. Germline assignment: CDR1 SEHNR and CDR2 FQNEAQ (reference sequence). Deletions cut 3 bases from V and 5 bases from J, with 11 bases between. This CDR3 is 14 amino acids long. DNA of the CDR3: TGTGCCAGCAGCTTGTCTGGGCGCGATCAGCCCCAGCATTTT. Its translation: CASSLSGRDQPQHF. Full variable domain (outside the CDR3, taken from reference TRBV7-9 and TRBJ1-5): DTGVSQNPRHKITKRGQNVTFRCDPISEHNRLYWYRQTLGQGPEFLTYFQNEAQLEKSRLLSDRFSAERPKGSFSTLEIQRTEQGDSAMYLCASSLSGRDQPQHFGDGTRLSIL.

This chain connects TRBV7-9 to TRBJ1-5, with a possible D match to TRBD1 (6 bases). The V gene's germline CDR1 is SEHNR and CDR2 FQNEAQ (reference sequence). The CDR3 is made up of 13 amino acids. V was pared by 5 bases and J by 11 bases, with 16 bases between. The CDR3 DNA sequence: TGTGCCAGCAGCAGGGACCAGGGGTCAGCCCAGCATTTT. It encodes CASSRDQGSAQHF.

In nucleotides, the CDR3 is TGTGCCAGCAGTTCACACAGGGGGAAGTATAATTCACCCCTCCACTTT. The encoded protein is CASSSHRGKYNSPLHF. The J gene is TRBJ1-6, the V gene TRBV2; the match to TRBD1 covers 8 bases. Germline loops: CDR1 SNHLY, CDR2 FYNNEI. The CDR3 consists of 16 residues. The V segment lost 5 bases and the J segment 4 bases; nucleotides outside the gene matches: 7.

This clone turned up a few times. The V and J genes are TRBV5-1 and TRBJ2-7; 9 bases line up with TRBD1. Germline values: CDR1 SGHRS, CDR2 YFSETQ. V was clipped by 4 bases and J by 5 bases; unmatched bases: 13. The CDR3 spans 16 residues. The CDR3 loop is CASSPLLATGGNEQYF. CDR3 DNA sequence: TGCGCCAGCAGCCCGCTTTTGGCTACAGGGGGCAACGAGCAGTACTTC. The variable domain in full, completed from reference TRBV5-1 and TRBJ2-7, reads KAGVTQTPRYLIKTRGQQVTLSCSPISGHRSVSWYQQTPGQGLQFLFEYFSETQRNKGNFPGRFSGRQFSNSRSEMNVSTLELGDSALYLCASSPLLATGGNEQYFGPGTRLTVT.